Listed below are T cell receptor beta chains from one sample, sequenced in a study of response to subunit inactivated influenza vaccine. TCRdb called the RT-PCR reads again in MiXCR, with one record for every CDR3 protein. The table has hundreds of thousands of distinct CDR3 sequences, roughly 25% seen once. The sequenced sample was CD4+ T cells sorted from PBMCs, obtained roughly 5 days after vaccination. The receptors derive from a man aged 45-65 years who received an inactivated influenza vaccine. Each CDR3 is given with its conserved first and last residue. Each record gives: D gene, clone size, V gene, J gene, CDR3 DNA, CDR3 protein. The D gene is left open where the match is weak. Where a row states a size, it is once, few, many or the class of an expanded clone; other rows omit it.

D: .
size: .
V: TRBV7-2
J: TRBJ2-5
DNA: TGTGCCAGCAGCTTCGGGGGCTACTACCAAGAGACCCAGTACTTC
CDR3: CASSFGGYYQETQYF

D: .
size: .
V: TRBV9
J: TRBJ2-2
DNA: TGTGCCAGCAGCGTAGGACCCAGCCCCGGGACGTCGAACACCGGGGAGCTGTTTTTT
CDR3: CASSVGPSPGTSNTGELFF

D: .
size: few
V: TRBV28
J: TRBJ2-5
DNA: TGTGCCAGCAGCACCCTGGACAGACAAGAGACCCAGTACTTC
CDR3: CASSTLDRQETQYF

D: .
size: .
V: TRBV5-1
J: TRBJ2-1
DNA: TGCGCCAGCAGCTTGTCGGGGTTTGAGAACTCCTACAATGAGCAGTTCTTC
CDR3: CASSLSGFENSYNEQFF

D: .
size: many
V: TRBV7-9
J: TRBJ1-2
DNA: TGTGCCAGCAGACTTCTCGGGGGCTACACCTTC
CDR3: CASRLLGGYTF

D: .
size: .
V: TRBV27
J: TRBJ1-6
DNA: TGTGCCAGCAAAACGGGACGGCTTAATTCACCCCTCCACTTT
CDR3: CASKTGRLNSPLHF

D: .
size: .
V: TRBV25-1
J: TRBJ2-1
DNA: TGTGCCAGCAGCTATAATCTCCGGGACAATGAGCAGTTCTTC
CDR3: CASSYNLRDNEQFF

D: .
size: .
V: TRBV24-1
J: TRBJ2-2
DNA: TGTGCCACTATGAAACAGGGTTTCGCCGGGGAGCTGTTTTTT
CDR3: CATMKQGFAGELFF

D: .
size: few
V: TRBV5-1
J: TRBJ2-3
DNA: TGCGCCAGCAGCTGGGAGGGCAGGGGAACAGATACGCAGTATTTT
CDR3: CASSWEGRGTDTQYF

D: .
size: .
V: TRBV20-1
J: TRBJ2-2
DNA: TGCAGTGCTAGGGAGGGAAGGAGTGCCGGGGAGCTGTTTTTT
CDR3: CSAREGRSAGELFF

D: .
size: .
V: TRBV7-2
J: TRBJ2-6
DNA: TGTGCCAGCAGCTCCTATTACGTCTCTGGGGCCAACGTCCTGACTTTC
CDR3: CASSSYYVSGANVLTF

D: TRBD2
size: .
V: TRBV6-5
J: TRBJ2-7
DNA: TGTGCCAGCAGTTACTCCCTGATGGCGGGAGGTATGTACGAGCAGTACTTC
CDR3: CASSYSLMAGGMYEQYF

D: TRBD2
size: few
V: TRBV20-1
J: TRBJ2-1
DNA: TGCAGTGCAAGCGGGACTAGCGGGAGGGCCCGCAATGAGCAGTTCTTC
CDR3: CSASGTSGRARNEQFF

D: .
size: .
V: TRBV27
J: TRBJ2-1
DNA: TGTGCCACCAGTACAGGGCTAGCCTCCCTGGAGCAGTTCTTC
CDR3: CATSTGLASLEQFF

D: .
size: .
V: TRBV20-1
J: TRBJ2-5
DNA: TGCAGTGCTAGTGGGCGGGAAATCCAAGAGACCCAGTACTTC
CDR3: CSASGREIQETQYF

D: .
size: few
V: TRBV19
J: TRBJ1-5
DNA: TGTGCCAGTAGAGGACTCCTTTTAATAGGTCAGCCCCAGCATTTT
CDR3: CASRGLLLIGQPQHF

D: .
size: .
V: TRBV18
J: TRBJ2-5
DNA: TGTGCCAGCTCACCACGGTCGAGACAGACACAAGAGACCCAGTACTTC
CDR3: CASSPRSRQTQETQYF

D: .
size: .
V: TRBV3-1
J: TRBJ2-1
DNA: TGTGCCAGCAGCCAAGTTTCCAGCAATGAGCAGTTCTTC
CDR3: CASSQVSSNEQFF

D: .
size: many
V: TRBV2
J: TRBJ1-1
DNA: TGTGCCAGCAGCCACGACCCGAACACTGAAGCTTTCTTT
CDR3: CASSHDPNTEAFF

D: TRBD1
size: few
V: TRBV12-3/TRBV12-4
J: TRBJ2-5
DNA: TGTGCCAGTAATCGACAGGGGGACGTGGAGACCCAGTACTTC
CDR3: CASNRQGDVETQYF

D: .
size: few
V: TRBV12-3/TRBV12-4
J: TRBJ1-6
DNA: TGTGCCAGCAGCCTCGATAAATGGTCACCCCTCCACTTT
CDR3: CASSLDKWSPLHF

D: TRBD1
size: .
V: TRBV20-1
J: TRBJ2-7
DNA: TGCAGTGCTAGCACCTGGGGGACAGGGTCCTACGAGCAGTACTTC
CDR3: CSASTWGTGSYEQYF

D: .
size: .
V: TRBV5-1
J: TRBJ2-1
DNA: TGCGCCAGCAGCAGCTGGGGGGACCTCTACAATGAGCAGTTCTTC
CDR3: CASSSWGDLYNEQFF

D: .
size: .
V: TRBV20-1
J: TRBJ2-5
DNA: TGCTGTGCTAGAGATCCGACTAGGGGGATTGTAGAGACCCAGTACTTC
CDR3: CCARDPTRGIVETQYF

D: TRBD2
size: few
V: TRBV2
J: TRBJ2-3
DNA: TGTGCCAGCAAAGAGCGGGAGAGCACAGATACGCAGTATTTT
CDR3: CASKERESTDTQYF

D: TRBD1
size: .
V: TRBV5-4
J: TRBJ2-1
DNA: TGTGCCAGCAGCCACCGGGACAGCCAAAACAATGAGCAGTTCTTC
CDR3: CASSHRDSQNNEQFF

D: TRBD2
size: .
V: TRBV6-1
J: TRBJ2-1
DNA: TGTGCCAGCAGTGAAATGAGCGGGGGTTACAATGAGCAGTTCTTC
CDR3: CASSEMSGGYNEQFF

D: TRBD1
size: many
V: TRBV28
J: TRBJ2-7
DNA: TGTGCCAGCAGTTACCACCCAACAGGGGGCAGCTCCTACGAGCAGTACTTC
CDR3: CASSYHPTGGSSYEQYF

D: TRBD1
size: .
V: TRBV10-1
J: TRBJ2-3
DNA: TGCGCCAGCTTACACAGGGGTCCCGCAGATACGCAGTATTTT
CDR3: CASLHRGPADTQYF

D: TRBD1
size: .
V: TRBV7-9
J: TRBJ1-6
DNA: TGTGCCAGCAGCTTAGATGGGACAGTCAATTCACCCCTCCACTTT
CDR3: CASSLDGTVNSPLHF

D: .
size: .
V: TRBV4-2
J: TRBJ1-5
DNA: TGTGCCAGCAGCCAGTCGGTCTCCCCCGGGCAGGGAAGGGGGCCCCAGCATTTT
CDR3: CASSQSVSPGQGRGPQHF

D: .
size: .
V: TRBV5-1
J: TRBJ1-1
DNA: TGCGCCAGCAGCGCTCTCCGCACAGGAAACACTGAAGCTTTCTTT
CDR3: CASSALRTGNTEAFF

D: .
size: few
V: TRBV20-1
J: TRBJ1-1
DNA: TGCAGTGCCTCAGATACCAGAATCGGGAACACTGAAGCTTTCTTT
CDR3: CSASDTRIGNTEAFF

D: .
size: .
V: TRBV7-3
J: TRBJ2-2
DNA: TGTGCCAGCAGCTTACAGGGGAAGACCGGGGAGCTGTTTTTT
CDR3: CASSLQGKTGELFF

D: .
size: .
V: TRBV6-2/TRBV6-3
J: TRBJ1-2
DNA: TGTGCCAGCACCGAAAAAAAGGTTGGCTACACCTTC
CDR3: CASTEKKVGYTF

D: .
size: .
V: TRBV6-2/TRBV6-3
J: TRBJ2-1
DNA: TGTGCCAGCAACCCGGGACTCCTCATCTACAATGAGCAGTTCTTC
CDR3: CASNPGLLIYNEQFF

D: .
size: few
V: TRBV28
J: TRBJ2-7
DNA: TGTGCCAGCAGTTCAAATCGAGGGGTCCGCTACGAGCAGTACTTC
CDR3: CASSSNRGVRYEQYF

D: TRBD2
size: once
V: TRBV18
J: TRBJ2-3
DNA: TGTGCCAGCTCACCACCGGCGGGGGGCACAGATACGCAGTATTTT
CDR3: CASSPPAGGTDTQYF

D: .
size: .
V: TRBV20-1
J: TRBJ2-3
DNA: TGCAGTGCTAGCCCCGGGATGGGGACAGATACGCAGTATTTT
CDR3: CSASPGMGTDTQYF

D: TRBD2
size: few
V: TRBV4-3
J: TRBJ2-5
DNA: TGCGCCAGCAGCCAGACCGGGGGGGCAACGGAGACCCAGTACTTC
CDR3: CASSQTGGATETQYF

D: .
size: few
V: TRBV3-1
J: TRBJ2-3
DNA: TGTGCCAGCAGCCAAGACGTCAGGGGGGGTACAGATACGCAGTATTTT
CDR3: CASSQDVRGGTDTQYF

D: TRBD2
size: .
V: TRBV7-9
J: TRBJ2-3
DNA: TGTGCCAGCAGCTTACGACTAGCGGGGACCACAGATACGCAGTATTTT
CDR3: CASSLRLAGTTDTQYF

D: TRBD1
size: .
V: TRBV10-3
J: TRBJ1-1
DNA: TGTGCCATCCGACGGACAGGATTGGAAACTGAAGCTTTCTTT
CDR3: CAIRRTGLETEAFF

D: TRBD1
size: few
V: TRBV10-3
J: TRBJ1-5
DNA: TGTGCCATCAGTAAAGGACAGGGGGGCGGCAATCAGCCCCAGCATTTT
CDR3: CAISKGQGGGNQPQHF

D: TRBD2
size: .
V: TRBV5-1
J: TRBJ2-3
DNA: TGCGCCAGCAGCCCCCTTGAGGGAGGGGATACGCAGTATTTT
CDR3: CASSPLEGGDTQYF

D: .
size: .
V: TRBV7-2
J: TRBJ1-1
DNA: TGTGCCAGCAGCTTAGACTTGGCCACCTCTGAAGCTTTCTTT
CDR3: CASSLDLATSEAFF

D: TRBD1
size: .
V: TRBV16
J: TRBJ1-2
DNA: TGTGCCAGCAGCCAACGAACTGGACAGGGTTATGGCTACACCTTC
CDR3: CASSQRTGQGYGYTF

D: .
size: .
V: TRBV28
J: TRBJ2-5
DNA: TGTGCCAGCACCGTGGACCTCCAAGAGACCCAGTACTTC
CDR3: CASTVDLQETQYF

D: TRBD1
size: .
V: TRBV7-3
J: TRBJ2-3
DNA: TGTGCCAGCAGCCAAGGGGGCGCGGACACAGATACGCAGTATTTT
CDR3: CASSQGGADTDTQYF

D: .
size: .
V: TRBV20-1
J: TRBJ2-2
DNA: TGCAGTGCCGAAACAGGGAGAGTCTCGGCCGGGGAGCTGTTTTTT
CDR3: CSAETGRVSAGELFF

D: TRBD2
size: few
V: TRBV20-1
J: TRBJ2-1
DNA: TGCAGTGCCGCAGAGGGGTTTTCTAGCGGGAGAAGCCACAATGAGCAGTTCTTC
CDR3: CSAAEGFSSGRSHNEQFF